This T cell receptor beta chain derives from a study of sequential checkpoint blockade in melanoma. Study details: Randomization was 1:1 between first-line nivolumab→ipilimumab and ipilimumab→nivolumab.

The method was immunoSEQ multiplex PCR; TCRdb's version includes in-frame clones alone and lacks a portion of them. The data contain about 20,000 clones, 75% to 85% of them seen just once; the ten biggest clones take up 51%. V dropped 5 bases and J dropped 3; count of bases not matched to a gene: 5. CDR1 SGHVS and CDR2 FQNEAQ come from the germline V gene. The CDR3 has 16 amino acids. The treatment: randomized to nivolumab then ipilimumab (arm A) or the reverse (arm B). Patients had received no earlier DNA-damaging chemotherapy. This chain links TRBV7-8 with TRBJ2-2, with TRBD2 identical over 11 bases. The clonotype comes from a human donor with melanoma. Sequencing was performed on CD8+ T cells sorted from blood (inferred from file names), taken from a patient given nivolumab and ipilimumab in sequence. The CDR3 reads CASSRLAGIDTGELFF. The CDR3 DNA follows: TGTGCCAGCAGCCGACTAGCGGGGATCGACACCGGGGAGCTGTTTTTT.